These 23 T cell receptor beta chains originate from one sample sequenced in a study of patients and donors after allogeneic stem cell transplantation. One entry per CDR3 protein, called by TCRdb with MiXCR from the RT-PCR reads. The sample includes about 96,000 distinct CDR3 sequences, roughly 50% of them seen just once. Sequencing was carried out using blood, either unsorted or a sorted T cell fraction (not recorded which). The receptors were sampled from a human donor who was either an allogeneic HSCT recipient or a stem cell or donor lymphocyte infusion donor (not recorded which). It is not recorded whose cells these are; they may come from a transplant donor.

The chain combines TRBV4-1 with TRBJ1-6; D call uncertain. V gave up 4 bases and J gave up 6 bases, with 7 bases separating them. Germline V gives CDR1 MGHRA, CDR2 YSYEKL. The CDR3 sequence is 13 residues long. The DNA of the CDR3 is TGCGCCAGCAGCCCCTGGGGTAATTCACCCCTCCACTTT. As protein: CASSPWGNSPLHF.

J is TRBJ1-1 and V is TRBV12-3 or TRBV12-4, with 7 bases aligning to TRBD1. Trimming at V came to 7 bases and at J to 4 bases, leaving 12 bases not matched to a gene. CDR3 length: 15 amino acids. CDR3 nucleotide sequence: TGTGCCAGCACCCCAAACCAGGGGGGGAGCACTGAAGCTTTCTTT. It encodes CASTPNQGGSTEAFF.

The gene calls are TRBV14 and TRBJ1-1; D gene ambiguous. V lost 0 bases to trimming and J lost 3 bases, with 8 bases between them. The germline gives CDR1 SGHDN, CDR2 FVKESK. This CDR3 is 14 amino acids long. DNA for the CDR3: TGTGCCAGCAGCCAAGAGAGCGGGGACACTGAAGCTTTCTTT. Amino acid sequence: CASSQESGDTEAFF.

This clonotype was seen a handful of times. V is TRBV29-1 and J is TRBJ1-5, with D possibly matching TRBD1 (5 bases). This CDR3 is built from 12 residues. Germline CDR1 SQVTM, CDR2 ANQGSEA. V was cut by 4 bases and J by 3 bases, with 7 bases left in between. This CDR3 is CSVGGANQPQHF. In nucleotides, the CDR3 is TGCAGCGTTGGGGGCGCCAATCAGCCCCAGCATTTT.

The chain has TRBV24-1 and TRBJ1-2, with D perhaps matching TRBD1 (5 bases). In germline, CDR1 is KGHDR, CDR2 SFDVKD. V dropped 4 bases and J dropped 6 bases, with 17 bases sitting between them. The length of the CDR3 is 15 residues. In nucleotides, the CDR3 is TGTGCCACCAGTGACCGGGACCGAAAGTGGAATGGCTACACCTTC. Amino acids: CATSDRDRKWNGYTF.

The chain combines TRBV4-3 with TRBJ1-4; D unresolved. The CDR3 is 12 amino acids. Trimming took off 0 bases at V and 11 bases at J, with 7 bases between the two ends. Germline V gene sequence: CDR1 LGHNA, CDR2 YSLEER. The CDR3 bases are TGCGCCAGCAGCCAAGATTGGGATAAACTGTTTTTT. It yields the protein CASSQDWDKLFF.

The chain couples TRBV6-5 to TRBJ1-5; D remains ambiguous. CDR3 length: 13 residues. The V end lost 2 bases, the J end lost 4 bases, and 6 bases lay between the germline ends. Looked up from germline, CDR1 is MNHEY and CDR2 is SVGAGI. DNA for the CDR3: TGTGCCAGCAGTTACACTACGAATCAGCCCCAGCATTTT. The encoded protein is CASSYTTNQPQHF.

The CDR3 here is CASSLNTGNTDTQYF. The CDR3 coding sequence is TGTGCCAGCAGTTTGAATACGGGGAACACAGATACGCAGTATTTT. The chain carries TRBV12-3 or TRBV12-4 and TRBJ2-3, with D perhaps matching TRBD2 (5 bases). The CDR3 is made up of 15 amino acids. V was cut by 3 bases and J by 2 bases, with 12 bases left in between.

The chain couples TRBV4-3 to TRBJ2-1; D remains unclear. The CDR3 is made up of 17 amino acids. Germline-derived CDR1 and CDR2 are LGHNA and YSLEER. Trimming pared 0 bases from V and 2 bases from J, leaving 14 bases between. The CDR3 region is CASSQESASPAYNEQFF. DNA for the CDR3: TGCGCCAGCAGCCAAGAATCAGCGAGCCCAGCCTACAATGAGCAGTTCTTC.

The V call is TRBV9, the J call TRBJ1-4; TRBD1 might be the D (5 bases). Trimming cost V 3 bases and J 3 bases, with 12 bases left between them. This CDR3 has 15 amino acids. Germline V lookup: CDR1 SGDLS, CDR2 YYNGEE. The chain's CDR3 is CASSALDTSNEKLFF. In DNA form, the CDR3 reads TGTGCCAGCAGCGCCCTGGACACCTCTAATGAAAAACTGTTTTTT.

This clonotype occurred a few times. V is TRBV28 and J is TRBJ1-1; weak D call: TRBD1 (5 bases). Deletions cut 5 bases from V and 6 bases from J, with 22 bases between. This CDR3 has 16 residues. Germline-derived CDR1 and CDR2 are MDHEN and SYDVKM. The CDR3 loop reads CASSPSGTVAGSEAFF. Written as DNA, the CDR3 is TGTGCCAGCAGTCCCTCCGGGACGGTGGCAGGTTCTGAAGCTTTCTTT.

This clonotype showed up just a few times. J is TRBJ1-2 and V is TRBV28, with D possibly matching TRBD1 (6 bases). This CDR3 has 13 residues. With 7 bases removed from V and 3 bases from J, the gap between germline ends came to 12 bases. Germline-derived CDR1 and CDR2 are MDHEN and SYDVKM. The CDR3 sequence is CASKGGLDYGYTF. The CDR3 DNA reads TGTGCCAGCAAAGGGGGGCTTGACTATGGCTACACCTTC.

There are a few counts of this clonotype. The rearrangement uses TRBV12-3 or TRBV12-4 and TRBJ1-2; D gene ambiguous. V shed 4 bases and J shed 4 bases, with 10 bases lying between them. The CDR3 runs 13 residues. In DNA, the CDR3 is TGTGCCAGCAGTTACAGTGCGAGCTATGGCTACACCTTC. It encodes CASSYSASYGYTF.

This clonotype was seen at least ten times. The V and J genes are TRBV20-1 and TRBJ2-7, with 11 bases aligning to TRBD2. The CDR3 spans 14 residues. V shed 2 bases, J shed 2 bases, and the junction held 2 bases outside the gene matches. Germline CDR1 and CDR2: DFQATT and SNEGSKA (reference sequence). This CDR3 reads CSARPLAGAYEQYF. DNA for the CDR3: TGCAGTGCTAGACCACTAGCGGGAGCCTACGAGCAGTACTTC.

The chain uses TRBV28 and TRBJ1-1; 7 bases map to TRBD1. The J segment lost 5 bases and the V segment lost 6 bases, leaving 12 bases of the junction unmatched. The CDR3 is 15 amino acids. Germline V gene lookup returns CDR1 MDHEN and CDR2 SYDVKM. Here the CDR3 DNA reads TGTGCCAGCAGCCCCAGGGGGTTCGGCTCTACTGAAGCTTTCTTT. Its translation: CASSPRGFGSTEAFF.

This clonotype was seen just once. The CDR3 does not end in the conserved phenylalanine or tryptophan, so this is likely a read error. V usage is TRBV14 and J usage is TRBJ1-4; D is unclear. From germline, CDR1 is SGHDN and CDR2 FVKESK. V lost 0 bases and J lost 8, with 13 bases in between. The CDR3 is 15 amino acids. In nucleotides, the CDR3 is TGTGCCAGCAGCCAAGACGTTGTCAGCGCGGAAAAACTGTTTTTG. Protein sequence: CASSQDVVSAEKLFL.

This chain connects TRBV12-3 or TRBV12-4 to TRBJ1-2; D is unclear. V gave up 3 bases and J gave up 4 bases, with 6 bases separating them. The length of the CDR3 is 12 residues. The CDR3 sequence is CASSFDLYGYTF. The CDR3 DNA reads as TGTGCCAGCAGTTTTGACCTCTATGGCTACACCTTC.

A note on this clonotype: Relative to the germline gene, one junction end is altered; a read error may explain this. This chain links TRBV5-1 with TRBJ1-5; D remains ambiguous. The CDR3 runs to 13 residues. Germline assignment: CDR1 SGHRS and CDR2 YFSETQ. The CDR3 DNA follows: TGCGCCAGCAGCAGGGTGGGCAATCAGCACCAGCATTTT. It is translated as CASSRVGNQHQHF.

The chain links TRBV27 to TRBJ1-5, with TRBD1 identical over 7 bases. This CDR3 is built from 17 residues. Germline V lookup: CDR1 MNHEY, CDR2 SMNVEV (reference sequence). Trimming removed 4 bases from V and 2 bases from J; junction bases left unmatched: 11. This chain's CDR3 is CASSSTRQGPGNQPQHF. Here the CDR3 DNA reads TGTGCCAGCAGTTCTACCCGACAGGGACCAGGCAATCAGCCCCAGCATTTT.

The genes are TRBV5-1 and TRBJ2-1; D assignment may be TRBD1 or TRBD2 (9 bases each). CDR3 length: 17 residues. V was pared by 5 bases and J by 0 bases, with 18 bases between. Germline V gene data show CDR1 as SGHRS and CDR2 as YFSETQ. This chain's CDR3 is CASRGTGTSISYNEQFF. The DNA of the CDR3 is TGCGCCAGCAGAGGGACAGGGACTAGCATCTCCTACAATGAGCAGTTCTTC.

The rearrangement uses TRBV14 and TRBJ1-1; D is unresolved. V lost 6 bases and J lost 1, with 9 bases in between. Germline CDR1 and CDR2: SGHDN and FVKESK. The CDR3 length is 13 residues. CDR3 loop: CASRKWENTEAFF. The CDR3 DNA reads TGTGCCAGCAGAAAATGGGAGAACACTGAAGCTTTCTTT. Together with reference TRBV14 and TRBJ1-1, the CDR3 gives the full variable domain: EAGVTQFPSHSVIEKGQTVTLRCDPISGHDNLYWYRRVMGKEIKFLLHFVKESKQDESGMPNNRFLAERTGGTYSTLKVQPAELEDSGVYFCASRKWENTEAFFGQGTRLTVV.

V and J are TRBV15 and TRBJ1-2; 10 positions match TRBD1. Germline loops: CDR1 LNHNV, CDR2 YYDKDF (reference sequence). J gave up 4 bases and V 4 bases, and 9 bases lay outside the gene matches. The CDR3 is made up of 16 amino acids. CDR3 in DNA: TGTGCCACCAGCATAGACAGGGGGCCTTCCGGCTATGGCTACACCTTC. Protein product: CATSIDRGPSGYGYTF. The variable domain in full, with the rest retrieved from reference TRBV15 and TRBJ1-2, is DAMVIQNPRYQVTQFGKPVTLSCSQTLNHNVMYWYQQKSSQAPKLLFHYYDKDFNNEADTPDNFQSRRPNTSFCFLDIRSPGLGDTAMYLCATSIDRGPSGYGYTFGSGTRLTVV.

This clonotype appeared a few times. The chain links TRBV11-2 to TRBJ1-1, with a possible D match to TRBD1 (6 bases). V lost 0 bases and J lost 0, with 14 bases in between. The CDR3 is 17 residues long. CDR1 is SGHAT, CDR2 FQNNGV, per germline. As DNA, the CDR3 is TGTGCCAGCAGCTTAGATGCTTTGGACAGTTTGAACACTGAAGCTTTCTTT. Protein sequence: CASSLDALDSLNTEAFF.